The TCR beta chain under discussion was sequenced for a study of regulatory T cells in long-lasting Graves disease. Findings and limits, study-wide: Few sampled subjects may have lowered accuracy. New patients shared fewer public clonotypes (approximately 1,000) than persistent patients did (roughly 2,600). Repertoires from persistent disease leaned toward TRBV28, TRBJ1-2 and TRBJ2-5.

Details on this clonotype: Its antigen is unknown.

Through Arm-PCR of CDR3 regions and iRepertoire HTBI primers, TCR beta libraries were built. TCRdb reanalysed the multiplex PCR reads using MiXCR and keeps one entry per CDR3 protein. The table shows roughly 500,000 distinct CDR3 sequences, with about 22% occurring only once. Time point given: persistent/refractory GD, antithyroid drugs over 5 years with positive TRAb. With RNA extracted from PBMCs as input, the TCR library was made. The CDR3 covers 14 residues. V was cut by 0 bases and J by 7 bases, with 9 bases left in between. Per the germline V gene, CDR1 is LNHNV and CDR2 is YYDKDF (reference sequence).

The chain carries TRBV15 and TRBJ2-2; D is undetermined. The TCR originated in a female donor with Graves disease. Specimen: peripheral blood mononuclear cells (PBMCs), collected when the disease was refractory, from a patient treated with antithyroid drugs. DNA of the CDR3: TGTGCCACCAGCAGAGATAGGGAAAACGGGGAGCTGTTTTTT. Amino acids: CATSRDRENGELFF.